This record concerns one TCR beta chain sequence. The antigen remains unidentified. The record originates from a study of cytomegalovirus exposure and HLA in healthy donors. Findings of the study overall: The Asian-associated ancestry cluster reportedly had fewer N-insertions than the 666-donor mean in a later analysis.

Trimming shortened V by 1 base and J by 0 bases, and 15 bases separated the two germline ends. The germline V gene encodes CDR1 MNHNS and CDR2 SASEGT. CDR3 length: 17 residues. Though nominally healthy at sampling, donors likely had unrecorded immune exposures. Primers for the PCR totalled 60 Vbeta and 13 Jbeta. Clones were read by immunoSEQ multiplex PCR, and TCRdb kept only the in-frame ones, dropping some. Here the sample spans around 170,000 clones, roughly four fifths being singletons. The sequenced sample consisted of PBMCs. The origin of this receptor is a man aged 35 to 55 in good health and CMV-seronegative. V is TRBV6-1 and J is TRBJ1-1; perhaps TRBD1 as D (5 bases). The CDR3 DNA is TGTGCCAGCAGTGAAGAGGTGCACAGGCGGATGAACACTGAAGCTTTCTTT. As protein: CASSEEVHRRMNTEAFF.